Each of the 9 T cell receptor beta chains below was sequenced from the same sample in a study of spatial heterogeneity in lung cancer (dated by TCRdb to between 2018 and 2020). Results and caveats for the whole study, not just this receptor: The tumor nonsynonymous mutation count correlated with the number of expanded intratumoral alpha and beta TCRs.

The library was made by 5' RACE. The sequencing machine was a NextSeq 500. TCRdb cleaned the public reads at Q25 with fastp, built clones with MiXCR and kept in-frame beta chains. Rows with a matching CDR3 protein are joined into one entry that keeps the most common DNA and genes. The sample data list about 7,500 distinct CDR3 sequences, and approximately 12% of these were observed just once. In total, the top ten clones hold over 20% of the sample. No cognate antigen is known for these TCRs. This specimen's time point label, per the study, means: sample taken at primary tumor resection. The specimen comprised lung tumor tissue, sampled at surgery. The receptors were sampled from a male donor with early-stage non-small cell lung cancer.

There are many counts of this clonotype. The chain employs TRBV5-1 and TRBJ2-2; 9 bases agree with TRBD2. V was clipped by 0 bases and J by 6 bases; unmatched bases: 6. The CDR3 loop spans 16 amino acids. Looked up from germline, CDR1 is SGHRS and CDR2 is YFSETQ. The CDR3 here is CASSLVVAGVAGELFF. The CDR3 DNA reads as TGCGCCAGCAGCTTGGTTGTAGCGGGAGTGGCCGGGGAGCTGTTTTTT.

This clonotype was observed many times. The chain recombines TRBV13 with TRBJ2-1; TRBD2 agrees at 7 bases. Germline lookup yields CDR1 PRHDT and CDR2 FYEKMQ (reference sequence). The V gene end was trimmed by 3 bases and the J gene end by 8 bases; junction bases not matched to a gene: 4. The CDR3 consists of 13 residues. CDR3 bases: TGTGCCAGCAGCTTTGGACTAGGGGATGAGCAGTTCTTC. Its translation is CASSFGLGDEQFF. Looking up the rest from reference TRBV13 and TRBJ2-1 gives the full variable domain: AAGVIQSPRHLIKEKRETATLKCYPIPRHDTVYWYQQGPGQDPQFLISFYEKMQSDKGSIPDRFSAQQFSDYHSELNMSSLELGDSALYFCASSFGLGDEQFFGPGTRLTVL.

Only a few counts were recorded for this clonotype. With a much larger clone just one base away, this may be a read error. This chain uses TRBV27 with TRBJ2-7, with D tentatively TRBD1 (6 bases). In germline, CDR1 is MNHEY, CDR2 SMNVEV (reference sequence). V shed 5 bases and J shed 3 bases, with 14 bases lying between them. The CDR3 runs 14 residues. The CDR3 sequence: CASSPQTGYYEQYF. CDR3 sequence (DNA): TGTGCCAGCAGTCCACAGACAGGCTACTACGAGCAGTACTTC.

The rearrangement uses TRBV3-1 and TRBJ2-7; no definite D call. Trimming left V 0 bases short and J 2 bases short, with 8 bases between. Germline CDR1 LGHDT, CDR2 YNNKEL (reference sequence). CDR3 length: 14 residues. CDR3 nucleotides: TGTGCCAGCAGCCAAGAGGCAGGAGCCTACGAGCAGTACTTC. It codes for CASSQEAGAYEQYF.

The sample holds many counts of this clonotype. The CDR3: CASSLRRLGDEKLFF. The CDR3 DNA sequence: TGTGCCAGCAGTTTGAGGAGGCTAGGGGATGAAAAACTGTTTTTT. The gene calls are TRBV27 and TRBJ1-4, with D possibly TRBD1 on 5 matching bases. CDR3 size: 15 residues. Trimming left V 3 bases short and J 6 bases short, with 14 bases between. CDR1 and CDR2 (germline): MNHEY, SMNVEV (reference sequence).

This clonotype has a count of ten or more. The J gene is TRBJ2-1, the V gene TRBV12-3 or TRBV12-4; unclear D gene. The CDR3 is made up of 12 amino acids. V was pared by 1 base and J by 12 bases, with 10 bases between. In DNA, the CDR3 is TGTGCCAGCAGTTTAGGCCCGACTGGGCAGTTCTTC. As protein: CASSLGPTGQFF.

This clonotype has more than one count but fewer than ten. The V gene is TRBV29-1, the J gene TRBJ2-7; the match to TRBD2 covers 12 bases. This CDR3 has 15 residues. Trimming took 7 bases from V and 2 from J; bases not matched to a gene: 9. Per the germline V gene, CDR1 is SQVTM and CDR2 is ANQGSEA. CDR3 residues: CSAITLAGGPYEQYF. The CDR3 DNA sequence: TGCAGCGCGATCACCCTAGCGGGAGGGCCCTACGAGCAGTACTTC.

In this sample, this clonotype turned up a few times. The V gene is TRBV20-1, the J gene TRBJ2-7; the match to TRBD2 covers 8 bases. The germline gives CDR1 DFQATT, CDR2 SNEGSKA (reference sequence). This CDR3 region has 14 residues. V lost 5 bases and J lost 2; bases outside the gene matches: 8. CDR3 protein: CSAEGPAGAYEQYF. Here the CDR3 DNA reads TGCAGTGCTGAAGGTCCAGCGGGAGCCTACGAGCAGTACTTC.

In its sample, this clonotype was seen many times. V usage is TRBV20-1 and J usage is TRBJ2-3; 7 bases are shared with TRBD2. V lost 4 bases to trimming and J lost 0 bases; unmatched junction nucleotides: 7. This CDR3 comprises 15 residues. Germline-derived CDR1 and CDR2 are DFQATT and SNEGSKA (reference sequence). The CDR3 sequence is CSATPSGTSTDTQYF. For the CDR3, the DNA is TGCAGTGCTACCCCTAGCGGAACTAGCACAGATACGCAGTATTTT.